The 22 T cell receptor beta chains below were found in one sample sequenced in a study of blood T cell repertoires in COVID-19. Profiled with immunoSEQ multiplex PCR; TCRdb holds only in-frame clones, not every one. Here the sample spans roughly 160,000 clones, roughly 90% being singletons. Source material: peripheral blood. These receptors all stem from a man between 18 and 29 years old with acute or convalescent COVID-19.

V and J are TRBV2 and TRBJ1-4, with 10 bases lining up with TRBD1. This CDR3 is built from 15 residues. Germline loops: CDR1 SNHLY, CDR2 FYNNEI. J lost 7 bases, V lost 2 bases, and 4 bases had no gene match. The DNA of the CDR3 is TGTGCCAGCAGTGAAATGACAGGGGGCGCTGAAAAACTGTTTTTT. This sequence encodes CASSEMTGGAEKLFF.

This chain uses TRBV3-1 (or the pseudogene TRBV3-2) with TRBJ2-1; 7 bases map to TRBD2. The CDR3 consists of 18 residues. Germline loops: CDR1 LGHDT, CDR2 YNNKEL (reference sequence). Unmatched junction bases numbered 13, after V lost 0 bases and J lost 5 bases. The CDR3 nucleotides read TGTGCCAGCAGCCAAGATAGTTGGGGAGGGCTCCAAGACAATGAGCAGTTCTTC. Protein: CASSQDSWGGLQDNEQFF.

As DNA, the CDR3 is TGTGCCAGCAGCAGGGGACTAGCGGGAGACTACGAGCAGTACTTC. Protein product: CASSRGLAGDYEQYF. V gene TRBV7-8 combines with J gene TRBJ2-7; TRBD2 aligns across 14 bases. V shed 5 bases and J 3 bases; nucleotides not matched to a gene: 3. CDR1 and CDR2 from the germline V gene are SGHVS and FQNEAQ. CDR3 size: 15 residues.

J is TRBJ1-2 and V is TRBV5-1; no firm D call. In germline, CDR1 is SGHRS, CDR2 YFSETQ. The CDR3 runs to 16 residues. V lost 4 bases and J 0 bases, leaving 16 bases between the germline ends. CDR3 protein: CASSVAIGLANYGYTF. CDR3 sequence (DNA): TGCGCCAGCAGCGTAGCAATAGGATTAGCTAACTATGGCTACACCTTC. Full variable domain (rest looked up from reference TRBV5-1 and TRBJ1-2): KAGVTQTPRYLIKTRGQQVTLSCSPISGHRSVSWYQQTPGQGLQFLFEYFSETQRNKGNFPGRFSGRQFSNSRSEMNVSTLELGDSALYLCASSVAIGLANYGYTFGSGTRLTVV.

V is TRBV10-3 and J is TRBJ1-2; D gene unclear. The CDR3 covers 11 residues. Looked up from germline, CDR1 is ENHRY and CDR2 is SYGVKD. V lost 5 bases and J lost 8, with 9 bases in between. CDR3: CAISRGEGYTF. DNA of the CDR3: TGTGCCATCAGTCGCGGGGAGGGCTACACCTTC.

This clone has only a few counts. The gene calls are TRBV5-1 and TRBJ2-7, with 9 bases identical to TRBD2. CDR3 length: 16 residues. Per germline, CDR1 SGHRS and CDR2 YFSETQ. With 2 bases clipped from V and 2 bases from J, the junction kept 8 bases outside the gene matches. The CDR3 loop reads CASSFLLGGRAYEQYF. DNA for the CDR3: TGCGCCAGCAGCTTCCTCTTAGGCGGGAGGGCCTACGAGCAGTACTTC.

The chain has TRBV19 and TRBJ1-6, with 7 bases matching TRBD1. CDR1 is LNHDA and CDR2 is SQIVND in the germline V gene (reference sequence). The V segment lost 6 bases and the J segment 7 bases; nucleotides outside the gene matches: 3. The CDR3 is 13 amino acids. CDR3 bases: TGTGCCAGTAGGAGGGACAGCAATTCACCCCTCCACTTT. This codes for CASRRDSNSPLHF. Based on the CDR3 plus reference TRBV19 and TRBJ1-6, the full variable domain is DGGITQSPKYLFRKEGQNVTLSCEQNLNHDAMYWYRQDPGQGLRLIYYSQIVNDFQKGDIAEGYSVSREKKESFPLTVTSAQKNPTAFYLCASRRDSNSPLHFGNGTRLTVT.

The chain uses TRBV19 and TRBJ1-4, with D tentatively TRBD1 (5 bases). This CDR3 is 19 amino acids long. Looked up from germline, CDR1 is LNHDA and CDR2 is SQIVND (reference sequence). V lost 3 bases, J lost 1 base, and 21 bases lay in between. The CDR3 sequence is CASSIPPPGWQKTNEKLFF. The CDR3 nucleotides are TGTGCCAGTAGTATCCCACCCCCAGGGTGGCAAAAAACTAATGAAAAACTGTTTTTT.

The chain combines TRBV6-6 with TRBJ1-3; D remains unclear. Trimming cost V 4 bases and J 0 bases, with 10 bases left between them. The CDR3 has 15 amino acids. Germline CDR1 is MNHNY and CDR2 is SVGAGI (reference sequence). The DNA of the CDR3 is TGTGCCAGCAGTTTCGGCGGAAACTCTGGAAACACCATATATTTT. Protein: CASSFGGNSGNTIYF.

This clone was picked up a small number of times. At the DNA level, this CDR3 is encoded by other sequences in the same sample as well. The V call is TRBV6-5, the J call TRBJ2-7; 8 bases line up with TRBD1. Germline trimming cut 5 bases from V and 3 bases from J; bases unmatched to any gene: 6. Looked up from germline, CDR1 is MNHEY and CDR2 is SVGAGI. This CDR3 has 14 amino acids. CDR3 protein: CASSPGTGRYEQYF. The CDR3 DNA follows: TGTGCCAGCAGTCCCGGGACAGGCCGCTACGAGCAGTACTTC.

The gene calls are TRBV3-1 (or the pseudogene TRBV3-2) and TRBJ2-5; 9 bases map to TRBD1. Germline V gene data show CDR1 as LGHDT and CDR2 as YNNKEL (reference sequence). The CDR3 consists of 16 residues. Losses at the gene ends were 6 bases for V and 7 bases for J; bases not matched to a gene: 15. CDR3 sequence (DNA): TGTGCCAGCAGTCAAACTGGGACAGGGTGGTTTGTGACCCAGTACTTC. This sequence encodes CASSQTGTGWFVTQYF.

J is TRBJ2-7 and V is TRBV2; 13 positions agree with TRBD2. The V and J ends lost 8 bases and 4 bases, in that order; junction bases with no gene match: 5. Per the germline V gene, CDR1 is SNHLY and CDR2 is FYNNEI. The CDR3 consists of 14 residues. The chain's CDR3 is CASRRLAGGYEQYF. The CDR3 DNA reads as TGTGCCAGCCGCCGACTAGCGGGAGGTTACGAGCAGTACTTC.

This clone was counted a few times. The gene calls are TRBV9 and TRBJ2-1; tentative D call: TRBD1 (6 bases). This CDR3 spans 15 amino acids. Germline V CDR1 and CDR2: SGDLS, YYNGEE. V gave up 3 bases and J gave up 1 base, with 11 bases separating them. Written as DNA, the CDR3 is TGTGCCAGCAGCGGACAGGTGACGTCCTACAATGAGCAGTTCTTC. It encodes CASSGQVTSYNEQFF. Drawing the rest from reference TRBV9 and TRBJ2-1, the complete variable domain is DSGVTQTPKHLITATGQRVTLRCSPRSGDLSVYWYQQSLDQGLQFLIQYYNGEERAKGNILERFSAQQFPDLHSELNLSSLELGDSALYFCASSGQVTSYNEQFFGPGTRLTVL.

V is TRBV2 and J is TRBJ1-5, with 7 bases identical to TRBD1. Per germline, CDR1 SNHLY and CDR2 FYNNEI. J lost 1 base, V lost 10 bases, and 10 bases had no gene match. This CDR3 is 15 amino acids long. CDR3 amino acids: CATLPPRGSNQPQHF. The CDR3 bases are TGTGCCACCCTCCCCCCCAGGGGGAGCAATCAGCCCCAGCATTTT.

This chain connects TRBV6-5 to TRBJ1-5; 9 positions match TRBD1. The trim removed 7 bases at V and 1 base at J, leaving 5 bases unmatched. CDR1 is MNHEY and CDR2 is SVGAGI in the germline V gene. The CDR3 is 15 residues long. CDR3: CASTRTGDSNQPQHF. The DNA for the CDR3 is TGTGCCAGCACCCGGACAGGGGACAGCAATCAGCCCCAGCATTTT.

The chain links TRBV28 to TRBJ1-2; D gene uncertain. With 6 bases removed from V and 4 bases from J, the gap between germline ends came to 15 bases. In germline, CDR1 is MDHEN, CDR2 SYDVKM. The CDR3 is 14 residues long. Written as DNA, the CDR3 is TGTGCCAGCAGGGATCGGAAACCGGGCTATGGCTACACCTTC. Its translation: CASRDRKPGYGYTF.

The chain combines TRBV30 with TRBJ1-1; 10 bases agree with TRBD1. Unmatched junction bases numbered 11, after V lost 5 bases and J lost 5 bases. In germline, CDR1 is GTSNPN, CDR2 SVGIG (reference sequence). The CDR3 has 15 residues. CDR3 region: CAWSGTGARWTEAFF. CDR3 sequence (DNA): TGTGCCTGGTCCGGGACAGGGGCAAGGTGGACTGAAGCTTTCTTT.

With respect to this clone: One end of the junction is discordant with germline, which a read error may explain. This chain connects TRBV6-2 or TRBV6-3 to TRBJ2-7; 7 nucleotides align to TRBD2. Germline V gives CDR1 MNHEY, CDR2 SVGEGT. The CDR3 loop spans 17 amino acids. The CDR3 nucleotides read TGTGCTAGCAGTTACTCAGTCTTGGTAGCGGGTCTCTACGAGCAGTACTTC. Its translation is CASSYSVLVAGLYEQYF.

The V call is TRBV7-4, the J call TRBJ2-7, with D unclear. This CDR3 contains 17 residues. From germline, CDR1 is SGHVT and CDR2 SQSDAQ. With 5 bases removed from V and 3 bases from J, the gap between germline ends came to 23 bases. The CDR3 spells CASSPHDIDIVRYEQYF. CDR3 bases: TGTGCCAGCAGCCCACACGACATTGACATAGTCCGCTACGAGCAGTACTTC.

The J gene is TRBJ2-6, the V gene TRBV9; D is ambiguous. The CDR3 is 16 residues long. CDR1 is SGDLS and CDR2 is YYNGEE in the germline V gene. Trimming pared 5 bases from V and 0 bases from J, leaving 12 bases between. DNA of the CDR3: TGTGCCAGCAGGGGCCAGGATCCCTCTGGGGCCAACGTCCTGACTTTC. Its translation is CASRGQDPSGANVLTF.

The chain is built from TRBV19 and TRBJ2-7; D gene uncertain. The CDR3 has 15 amino acids. CDR1 is LNHDA and CDR2 is SQIVND in the germline V gene (reference sequence). With 5 bases removed from V and 2 bases from J, the gap between germline ends came to 16 bases. The CDR3 nucleotides are TGTGCCAGTAGTGAGAGGTCAGTTTCAACCTACGAGCAGTACTTC. Amino acid sequence: CASSERSVSTYEQYF.

The CDR3 DNA reads TGCGCCAGCAGTGGAAGCGGCTCCTACAATGAGCAGTTCTTC. This gives the protein CASSGSGSYNEQFF. This chain links TRBV10-1 with TRBJ2-1, with a weak D call TRBD2 (5 bases). Germline CDR1 is WNHNN and CDR2 is SYGVQD (reference sequence). V lost 4 bases and J lost 0, with 7 bases in between. This CDR3 has 14 amino acids.